These 18 T cell receptor beta chains were sequenced from one sample in a study of response to subunit inactivated influenza vaccine. One entry per CDR3 protein results from TCRdb running MiXCR on the RT-PCR reads. This table has about 500,000 distinct CDR3 sequences, about 15% appearing once. Source: CD4+ T cells sorted from PBMCs, taken roughly 24 months after vaccination. The receptor source for this set is a man between 50 and 75 years old who received an inactivated influenza vaccine.

A remark on this clonotype: The junction and the germline gene differ at one end; a read error may be behind it. The V and J genes are TRBV7-9 and TRBJ1-1, with unresolved D. CDR1 and CDR2 from the germline V gene are SEHNR and FQNEAQ (reference sequence). This CDR3 has 14 residues. This chain's CDR3 is CASSFEVEPTEAVF. DNA of the CDR3: TGTGCCAGCAGCTTTGAGGTTGAGCCGACGGAAGCTGTCTTT.

J is TRBJ2-5 and V is TRBV7-9; tentatively, D is TRBD2 (6 bases). The CDR3 spans 16 residues. Between the trimmed V and J ends, which lost 0 bases and 2 bases, there was a span of 13 bases. CDR1 is SEHNR and CDR2 is FQNEAQ in the germline V gene (reference sequence). The CDR3 coding sequence is TGTGCCAGCAGCTTAGCCCGATCGGGGGTACAAGAGACCCAGTACTTC. Translated: CASSLARSGVQETQYF.

This clonotype was counted at least ten times. The rearrangement joins TRBV20-1 to TRBJ2-4; TRBD2 agrees at 7 bases. Germline V CDR1 and CDR2: DFQATT, SNEGSKA (reference sequence). V lost 4 bases to trimming and J lost 13 bases; unmatched junction nucleotides: 13. CDR3 length: 13 residues. CDR3 DNA: TGCAGTGCTAAGAGATTGGGAGGGCCTTCCCAGTACTTC. As protein: CSAKRLGGPSQYF.

CDR3 protein: CSAPDSFRWGNIQYF. Written as DNA, the CDR3 is TGCAGTGCCCCCGACTCCTTTAGGTGGGGAAACATTCAGTACTTC. The rearrangement uses TRBV20-1 and TRBJ2-4; unclear D gene. The CDR3 consists of 15 residues. V lost 6 bases, J lost 6 bases, and 21 bases lay in between. Per germline, CDR1 DFQATT and CDR2 SNEGSKA (reference sequence).

The rearrangement joins TRBV6-2 or TRBV6-3 to TRBJ1-1; the D gene is possibly TRBD1 (5 bases). CDR1 and CDR2 (germline): MNHEY, SVGEGT. The V end lost 2 bases, the J end lost 6 bases, and 16 bases lay between the germline ends. This CDR3 comprises 15 residues. DNA for the CDR3: TGTGCCAGCAGTTACGTCCGGGACGTTGTCCCTGAAGCTTTCTTT. As protein: CASSYVRDVVPEAFF.

This clonotype occurred a few times. The chain is built from TRBV29-1 and TRBJ2-1; 9 nucleotides agree with TRBD2. The germline CDR1 and CDR2 sequences are SQVTM and ANQGSEA. V dropped 7 bases and J dropped 3; count of bases not matched to a gene: 10. This CDR3 is 15 amino acids long. This chain's CDR3 is CSADSSGAFYNEQFF. CDR3 nucleotides: TGCAGCGCAGACTCTAGCGGGGCATTCTACAATGAGCAGTTCTTC.

This clonotype was observed a handful of times. The chain links TRBV6-2 or TRBV6-3 to TRBJ2-3; 12 bases match TRBD1. The CDR3 totals 16 residues. V lost 2 bases, J lost 5 bases, and 5 bases stayed unmatched. Germline V gene lookup returns CDR1 MNHEY and CDR2 SVGEGT. The CDR3 sequence: CASSYPGQGAGDTQYF. CDR3 DNA: TGTGCCAGCAGTTACCCGGGACAGGGGGCGGGAGATACGCAGTATTTT.

This clonotype was counted only a few times. V is TRBV10-3 and J is TRBJ2-2; D is undetermined. Germline CDR1 ENHRY, CDR2 SYGVKD. This CDR3 contains 16 residues. The V end lost 0 bases, the J end lost 4 bases, and 12 bases lay between the germline ends. CDR3 loop: CAISESDARSTGELFF. DNA for the CDR3: TGTGCCATCAGTGAGTCTGACGCGCGGTCCACCGGGGAGCTGTTTTTT.

This rearrangement joins TRBV20-1 to TRBJ2-1; D is uncertain. This CDR3 comprises 14 residues. V lost 1 base to trimming and J lost 1 base, with 8 bases between them. CDR1 is DFQATT and CDR2 is SNEGSKA in the germline V gene (reference sequence). The CDR3 region is CSARVVGSYNEQFF. The CDR3 region has the DNA TGCAGTGCTAGAGTAGTGGGTTCCTACAATGAGCAGTTCTTC.

The chain carries TRBV4-3 and TRBJ2-5, with D possibly called TRBD1 or TRBD2 (5 bases each). Between the trimmed V and J ends, which lost 0 bases and 4 bases, there was a span of 12 bases. This CDR3 is 15 amino acids long. Germline CDR1 and CDR2: LGHNA and YSLEER. In DNA, the CDR3 is TGCGCCAGCAGCCAAGATCGAGGGGCCGCAGAGACCCAGTACTTC. Encoded protein: CASSQDRGAAETQYF.

This clonotype was detected only a few times. The chain joins TRBV10-3 to TRBJ2-3, with 8 bases lining up with TRBD1. CDR3 length: 16 amino acids. The V gene end was trimmed by 6 bases and the J gene end by 1 base; junction bases not matched to a gene: 9. Germline lookup yields CDR1 ENHRY and CDR2 SYGVKD. The DNA for the CDR3 is TGTGCCATCAGGAAGACCTCGGGACAGGGCACAGATACGCAGTATTTT. It yields the protein CAIRKTSGQGTDTQYF.

The chain combines TRBV28 with TRBJ1-5; D call uncertain. Looked up from germline, CDR1 is MDHEN and CDR2 is SYDVKM. The V gene lost 6 bases and the J gene lost 2 bases, with 20 bases spanning the gap. The CDR3 has 17 residues. The CDR3: CASSLLGYSRGNQPQHF. The CDR3, as DNA: TGTGCCAGCAGCCTATTGGGGTACAGCAGAGGCAATCAGCCCCAGCATTTT.

The sample holds a few counts of this clonotype. The chain has TRBV15 and TRBJ2-1, with 7 bases fitting TRBD2. The V gene's germline CDR1 is LNHNV and CDR2 YYDKDF (reference sequence). This CDR3 contains 15 residues. Unmatched junction bases numbered 8, after V lost 4 bases and J lost 5 bases. For the CDR3, the DNA is TGTGCCACCAGCAACCGCAGACTAGCCCACAATGAGCAGTTCTTC. Translating gives CATSNRRLAHNEQFF.

This clonotype showed up just a few times. The chain links TRBV7-2 to TRBJ2-3; D call uncertain. The CDR3 length is 14 residues. Trimming stripped 5 bases from V and 6 bases from J, with 15 bases between. Looked up from germline, CDR1 is SGHTA and CDR2 is FQGNSA. This chain's CDR3 is CASSPASRTDTQYF. The CDR3 DNA is TGTGCCAGCAGCCCGGCGTCCCGAACTGATACGCAGTATTTT.

This clonotype was observed a single time. V usage is TRBV27 and J usage is TRBJ2-1; 8 bases agree with TRBD2. CDR3 size: 16 residues. The junction had 11 bases not matched to a gene; V was cut back by 10 bases and J by 0 bases. Looked up from germline, CDR1 is MNHEY and CDR2 is SMNVEV (reference sequence). The CDR3 here is CATGRAGSSSYNEQFF. The CDR3 nucleotides are TGTGCCACCGGGAGGGCGGGGTCGAGCTCCTACAATGAGCAGTTCTTC.

V usage is TRBV5-1 and J usage is TRBJ2-2; D is uncertain. With 0 bases removed from V and 5 bases from J, the gap between germline ends came to 11 bases. This CDR3 contains 15 residues. The germline V gene encodes CDR1 SGHRS and CDR2 YFSETQ. CDR3 coding DNA: TGCGCCAGCAGCTTGGACGGGTTGAGGACCGGGGAGCTGTTTTTT. Residues: CASSLDGLRTGELFF.

This clonotype has a handful of counts. V gene TRBV4-2 combines with J gene TRBJ2-1; D may be TRBD2 (6 bases). The germline CDR1 and CDR2 sequences are LGHNA and YNFKEQ. This CDR3 comprises 15 residues. Trimming left V 3 bases short and J 2 bases short, with 11 bases between. This chain's CDR3 is CASSQLGGAYNEQFF. The CDR3 DNA follows: TGTGCCAGCAGCCAGCTCGGGGGAGCCTACAATGAGCAGTTCTTC.

In this sample, this clonotype turned up a few times. The chain combines TRBV6-1 with TRBJ2-7; TRBD1 matches at 8 bases. CDR1 is MNHNS, CDR2 SASEGT, per germline. The CDR3 runs to 15 residues. The V gene end was trimmed by 6 bases and the J gene end by 5 bases; junction bases not matched to a gene: 12. The CDR3 spells CASRSTGQVIHEQYF. The CDR3 region has the DNA TGTGCCAGCAGAAGCACGGGACAGGTAATCCACGAGCAGTACTTC.